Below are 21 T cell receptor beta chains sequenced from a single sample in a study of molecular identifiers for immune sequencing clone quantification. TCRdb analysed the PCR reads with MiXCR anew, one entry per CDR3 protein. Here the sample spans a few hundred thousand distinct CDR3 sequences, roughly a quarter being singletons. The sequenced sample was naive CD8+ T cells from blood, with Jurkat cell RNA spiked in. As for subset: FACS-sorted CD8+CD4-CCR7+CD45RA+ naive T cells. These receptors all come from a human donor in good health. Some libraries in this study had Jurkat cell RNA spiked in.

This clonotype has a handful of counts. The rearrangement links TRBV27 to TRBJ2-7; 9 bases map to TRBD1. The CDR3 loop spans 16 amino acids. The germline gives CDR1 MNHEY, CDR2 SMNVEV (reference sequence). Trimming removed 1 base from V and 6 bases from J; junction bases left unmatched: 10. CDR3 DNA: TGTGCCAGCAGTTTATTGGGACAGGGAACGTTCGGCGAGCAGTACTTC. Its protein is CASSLLGQGTFGEQYF.

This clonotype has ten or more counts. CDR3 sequence (DNA): TGTGCCAGCAGTGAACCTAGCGGGGCCTACGAGCAGTACTTC. Translating gives CASSEPSGAYEQYF. The rearrangement joins TRBV6-1 to TRBJ2-7, with TRBD2 matching over 9 bases. This CDR3 is built from 14 residues. Germline V gives CDR1 MNHNS, CDR2 SASEGT. Trimming cost V 2 bases and J 2 bases; bases outside gene matches: 1.

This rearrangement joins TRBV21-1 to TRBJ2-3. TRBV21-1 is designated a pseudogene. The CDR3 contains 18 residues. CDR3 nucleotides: TGTGCCAGCAGCAAAGTAGACCATAGCAGTGCTAGCACAGATACGCAGTATTTT. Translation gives CASSKVDHSSASTDTQYF.

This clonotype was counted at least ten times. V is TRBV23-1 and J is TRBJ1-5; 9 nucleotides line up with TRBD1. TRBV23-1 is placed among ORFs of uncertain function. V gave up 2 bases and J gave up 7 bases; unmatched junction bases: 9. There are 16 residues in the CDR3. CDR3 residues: CASSQAGQGQHQPQHF. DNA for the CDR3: TGCGCCAGCAGTCAAGCGGGACAGGGACAACACCAGCCCCAGCATTTT.

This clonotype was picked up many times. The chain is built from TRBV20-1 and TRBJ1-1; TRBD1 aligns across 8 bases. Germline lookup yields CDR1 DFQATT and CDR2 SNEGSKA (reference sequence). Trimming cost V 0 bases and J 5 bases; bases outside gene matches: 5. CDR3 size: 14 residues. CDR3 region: CSARDEQGGTEAFF. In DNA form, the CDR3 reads TGCAGTGCTAGAGATGAACAGGGGGGGACTGAAGCTTTCTTT.

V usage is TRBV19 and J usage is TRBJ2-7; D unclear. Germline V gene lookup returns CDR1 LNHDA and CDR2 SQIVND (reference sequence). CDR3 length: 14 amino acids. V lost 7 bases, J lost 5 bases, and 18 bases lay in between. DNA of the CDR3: TGTGCCAGTACATCCGGGCCGAAACCCCACGAGCAGTACTTC. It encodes CASTSGPKPHEQYF.

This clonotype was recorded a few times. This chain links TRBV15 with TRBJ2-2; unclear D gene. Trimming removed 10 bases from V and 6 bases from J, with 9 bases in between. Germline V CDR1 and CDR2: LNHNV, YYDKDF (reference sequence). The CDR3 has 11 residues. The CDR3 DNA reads TGTGCCAGAAAGCTGGCCGGGGAGCTGTTTTTT. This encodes CARKLAGELFF.

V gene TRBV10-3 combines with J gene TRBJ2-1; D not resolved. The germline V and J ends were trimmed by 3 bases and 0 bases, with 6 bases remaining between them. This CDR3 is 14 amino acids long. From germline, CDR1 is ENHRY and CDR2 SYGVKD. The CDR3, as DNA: TGTGCCATCAGTGACCCGAGCTCCTACAATGAGCAGTTCTTC. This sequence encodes CAISDPSSYNEQFF.

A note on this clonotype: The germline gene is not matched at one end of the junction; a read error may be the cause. The CDR3 coding sequence is TGTACCAGCAGTTTGCTAGTTGGCGTTGAAGAGACCCAGTACTTC. Translating gives CTSSLLVGVEETQYF. The chain employs TRBV12-3 or TRBV12-4 and TRBJ2-5; D gene unclear. This CDR3 contains 15 residues.

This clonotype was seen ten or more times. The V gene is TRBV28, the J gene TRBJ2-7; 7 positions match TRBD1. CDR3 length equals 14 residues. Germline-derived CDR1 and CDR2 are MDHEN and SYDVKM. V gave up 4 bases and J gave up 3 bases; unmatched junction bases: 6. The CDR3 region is CASSSRDSRYEQYF. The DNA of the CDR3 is TGTGCCAGCAGTTCGAGGGACAGCCGCTACGAGCAGTACTTC. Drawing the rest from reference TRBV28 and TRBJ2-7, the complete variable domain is DVKVTQSSRYLVKRTGEKVFLECVQDMDHENMFWYRQDPGLGLRLIYFSYDVKMKEKGDIPEGYSVSREKKERFSLILESASTNQTSMYLCASSSRDSRYEQYFGPGTRLTVT.

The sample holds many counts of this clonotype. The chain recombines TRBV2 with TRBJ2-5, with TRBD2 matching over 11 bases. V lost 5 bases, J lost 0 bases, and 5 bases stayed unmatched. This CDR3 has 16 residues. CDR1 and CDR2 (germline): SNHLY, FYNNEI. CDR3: CASSPILAGDQETQYF. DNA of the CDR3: TGTGCCAGCAGTCCTATACTAGCGGGGGACCAAGAGACCCAGTACTTC.

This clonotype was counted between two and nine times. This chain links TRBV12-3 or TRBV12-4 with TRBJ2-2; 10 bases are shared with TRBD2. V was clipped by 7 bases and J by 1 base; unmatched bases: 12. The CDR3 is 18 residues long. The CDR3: CASTNWGTSEKNTGELFF. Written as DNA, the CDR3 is TGTGCCAGCACCAACTGGGGGACTAGCGAAAAGAACACCGGGGAGCTGTTTTTT.

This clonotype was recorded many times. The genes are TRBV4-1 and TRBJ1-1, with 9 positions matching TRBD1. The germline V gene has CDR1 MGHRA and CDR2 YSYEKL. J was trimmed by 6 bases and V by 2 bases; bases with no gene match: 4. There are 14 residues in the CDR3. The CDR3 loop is CASSQSTGGAEAFF. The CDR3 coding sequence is TGCGCCAGCAGCCAATCGACAGGGGGGGCTGAAGCTTTCTTT.

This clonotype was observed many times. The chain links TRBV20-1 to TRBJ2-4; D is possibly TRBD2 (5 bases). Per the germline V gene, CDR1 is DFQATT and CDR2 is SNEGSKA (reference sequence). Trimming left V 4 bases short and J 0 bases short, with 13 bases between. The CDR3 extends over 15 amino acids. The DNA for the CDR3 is TGCAGTGCTATGTTGACTACGCTAGCCAAAAACATTCAGTACTTC. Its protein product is CSAMLTTLAKNIQYF.

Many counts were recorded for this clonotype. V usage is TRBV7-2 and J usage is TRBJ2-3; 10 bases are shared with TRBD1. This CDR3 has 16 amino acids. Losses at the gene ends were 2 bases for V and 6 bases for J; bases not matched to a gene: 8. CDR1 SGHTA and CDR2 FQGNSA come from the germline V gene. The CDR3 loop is CASSLWDRGHTDTQYF. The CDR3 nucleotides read TGTGCCAGCAGCTTATGGGACAGGGGACACACGGATACGCAGTATTTT.

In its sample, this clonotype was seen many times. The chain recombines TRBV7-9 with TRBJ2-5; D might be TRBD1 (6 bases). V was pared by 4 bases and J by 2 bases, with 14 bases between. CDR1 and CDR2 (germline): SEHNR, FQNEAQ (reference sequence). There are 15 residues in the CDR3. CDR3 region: CASSSLTGIQETQYF. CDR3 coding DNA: TGTGCCAGCAGCTCCTTAACAGGGATTCAAGAGACCCAGTACTTC.

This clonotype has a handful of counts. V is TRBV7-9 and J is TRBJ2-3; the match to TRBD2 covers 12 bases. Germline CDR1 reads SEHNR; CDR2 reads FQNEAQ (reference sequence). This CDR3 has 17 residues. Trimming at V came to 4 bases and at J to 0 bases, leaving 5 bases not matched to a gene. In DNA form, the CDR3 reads TGTGCCAGCAGCTACGGACTAGCGGGAACCAGCACAGATACGCAGTATTTT. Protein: CASSYGLAGTSTDTQYF.

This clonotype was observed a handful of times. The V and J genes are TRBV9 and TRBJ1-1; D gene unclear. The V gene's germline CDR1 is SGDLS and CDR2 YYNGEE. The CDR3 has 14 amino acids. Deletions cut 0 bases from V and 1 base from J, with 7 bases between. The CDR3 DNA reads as TGTGCCAGCAGCGTAGCTCCCTCGAACACTGAAGCTTTCTTT. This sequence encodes CASSVAPSNTEAFF.

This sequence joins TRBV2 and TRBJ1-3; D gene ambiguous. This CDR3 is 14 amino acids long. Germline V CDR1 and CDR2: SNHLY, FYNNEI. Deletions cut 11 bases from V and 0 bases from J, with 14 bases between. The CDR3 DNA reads TGTGCCCCCCGGTCGAGTGACTCTGGAAACACCATATATTTT. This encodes CAPRSSDSGNTIYF. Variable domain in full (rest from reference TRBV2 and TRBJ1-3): EPEVTQTPSHQVTQMGQEVILRCVPISNHLYFYWYRQILGQKVEFLVSFYNNEISEKSEIFDDQFSVERPDGSNFTLKIRSTKLEDSAMYFCAPRSSDSGNTIYFGEGSWLTVV.

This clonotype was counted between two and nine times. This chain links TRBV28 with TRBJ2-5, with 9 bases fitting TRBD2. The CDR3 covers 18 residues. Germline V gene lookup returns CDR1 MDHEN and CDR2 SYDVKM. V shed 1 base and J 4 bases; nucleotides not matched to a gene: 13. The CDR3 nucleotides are TGTGCCAGCAGTTTATCTGCGGGAGGGGCTTGGGGGCCAGAGACCCAGTACTTC. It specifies CASSLSAGGAWGPETQYF.

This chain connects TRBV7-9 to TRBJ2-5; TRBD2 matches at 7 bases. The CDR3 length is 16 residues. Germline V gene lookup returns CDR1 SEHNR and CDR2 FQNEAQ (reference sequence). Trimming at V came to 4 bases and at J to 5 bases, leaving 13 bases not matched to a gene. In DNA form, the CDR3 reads TGTGCCAGCAGCTCCTACCTGGGAGGACTAGTTGAGACCCAGTACTTC. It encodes CASSSYLGGLVETQYF.